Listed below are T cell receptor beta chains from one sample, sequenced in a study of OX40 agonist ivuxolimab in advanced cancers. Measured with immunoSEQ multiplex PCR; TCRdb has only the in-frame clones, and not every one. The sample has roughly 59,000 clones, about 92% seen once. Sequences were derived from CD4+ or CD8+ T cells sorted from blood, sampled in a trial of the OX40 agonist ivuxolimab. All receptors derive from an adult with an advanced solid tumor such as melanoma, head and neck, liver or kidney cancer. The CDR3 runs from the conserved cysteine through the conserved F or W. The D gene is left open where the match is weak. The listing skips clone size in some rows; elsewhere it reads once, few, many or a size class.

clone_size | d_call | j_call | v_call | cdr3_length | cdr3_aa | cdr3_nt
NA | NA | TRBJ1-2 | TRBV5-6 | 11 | CASSLAGGYTF | TGTGCCAGCAGCTTGGCGGGGGGCTACACCTTC
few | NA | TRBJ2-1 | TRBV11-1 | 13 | CASSFGNYNEQFF | TGTGCCAGCAGCTTTGGGAACTACAATGAGCAGTTCTTC
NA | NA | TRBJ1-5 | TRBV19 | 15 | CASSIVEGSNQPQHF | TGTGCCAGTAGTATAGTGGAGGGTAGCAATCAGCCCCAGCATTTT
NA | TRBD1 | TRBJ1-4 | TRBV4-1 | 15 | CASSQADRADEKLFF | TGCGCCAGCAGCCAAGCGGACAGGGCGGATGAAAAACTGTTTTTT
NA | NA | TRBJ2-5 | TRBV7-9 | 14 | CASSLKVQQETQYF | TGTGCCAGCAGCTTAAAAGTACAGCAAGAGACCCAGTACTTC
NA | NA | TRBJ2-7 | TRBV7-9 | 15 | CASSLAYIGSYEQYF | TGTGCCAGCAGCTTGGCCTATATAGGGAGCTACGAGCAGTACTTC
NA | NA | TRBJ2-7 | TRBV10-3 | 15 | CAISGTPAEPYEQYF | TGTGCCATCAGTGGGACCCCGGCAGAACCCTACGAGCAGTACTTC
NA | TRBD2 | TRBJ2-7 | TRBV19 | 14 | CASSTSGSSYEQYF | TGTGCCAGTAGTACTAGCGGAAGCTCCTACGAGCAGTACTTC
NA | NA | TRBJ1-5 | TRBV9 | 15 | CASSVGVLSNQPQHF | TGTGCCAGCAGCGTAGGGGTTTTAAGCAATCAGCCCCAGCATTTT
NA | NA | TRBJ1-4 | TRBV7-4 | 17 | CASSVGPLRLTNEKLFF | TGTGCCAGCAGCGTCGGACCCCTCAGGTTGACTAATGAAAAACTGTTTTTT
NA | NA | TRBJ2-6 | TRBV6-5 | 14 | CASTPLSGANVLTF | TGTGCCAGCACCCCCTTATCTGGGGCCAACGTCCTGACTTTC
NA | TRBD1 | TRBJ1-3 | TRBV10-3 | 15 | CATFRQGSTGNTIYF | TGTGCCACCTTCCGACAGGGTAGTACTGGAAACACCATATATTTT
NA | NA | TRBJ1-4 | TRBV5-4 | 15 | CASSDPGTGNEKLFF | TGTGCCAGCAGCGACCCCGGGACCGGTAATGAAAAACTGTTTTTT
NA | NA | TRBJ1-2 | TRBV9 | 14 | CASSVDTGHYGYTF | TGTGCCAGCAGCGTAGATACAGGGCACTATGGCTACACCTTC
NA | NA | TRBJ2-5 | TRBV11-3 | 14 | CASSPGDGQETQYF | TGTGCCAGCAGCCCCGGAGACGGCCAAGAGACCCAGTACTTC
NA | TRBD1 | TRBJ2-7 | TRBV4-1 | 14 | CASSHRTGTDEQYF | TGCGCCAGCAGCCATCGGACAGGGACGGACGAGCAGTACTTC
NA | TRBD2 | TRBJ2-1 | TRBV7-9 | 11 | CASKRGNEQFF | TGTGCCAGCAAGCGGGGCAATGAGCAGTTCTTC
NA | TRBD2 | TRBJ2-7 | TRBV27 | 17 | CASSFGLAGGRAYEQYF | TGTGCCAGCAGTTTCGGGCTAGCGGGAGGAAGAGCCTACGAGCAGTACTTC
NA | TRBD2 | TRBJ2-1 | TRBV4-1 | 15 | CASSQVSGGAGEQFF | TGCGCCAGCAGCCAAGTTAGCGGGGGGGCCGGTGAGCAGTTCTTC
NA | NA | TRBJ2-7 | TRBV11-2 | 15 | CASSLEWNTAYEQYF | TGTGCCAGCAGCTTAGAGTGGAATACAGCCTACGAGCAGTACTTC
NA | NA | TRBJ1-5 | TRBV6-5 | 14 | CASSYRGGNQPQHF | TGTGCCAGCAGTTACAGGGGGGGCAATCAGCCCCAGCATTTT
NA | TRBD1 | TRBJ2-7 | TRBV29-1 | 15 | CSVEVRGQGTYEQYF | TGCAGCGTTGAGGTTCGGGGACAGGGGACCTACGAGCAGTACTTC
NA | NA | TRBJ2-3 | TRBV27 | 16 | CASSTYGGDSTDTQYF | TGTGCCAGCAGTACTTACGGCGGGGACAGCACAGATACGCAGTATTTT
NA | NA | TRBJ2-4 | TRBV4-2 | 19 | CASSQAYLKGPGTKNIQYF | TGTGCCAGCAGCCAAGCCTACCTCAAGGGACCGGGGACCAAAAACATTCAGTACTTC
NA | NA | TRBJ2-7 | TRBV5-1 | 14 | CASSLGTNSYEQYF | TGCGCCAGCAGCCTCGGGACAAATTCCTACGAGCAGTACTTC
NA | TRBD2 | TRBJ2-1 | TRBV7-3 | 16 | CASSPTSGSSYNEQFF | TGTGCCAGCAGCCCTACTAGCGGGAGCTCCTACAATGAGCAGTTCTTC
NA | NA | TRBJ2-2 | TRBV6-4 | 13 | CASSDVDTGELFF | TGTGCCAGCAGTGATGTGGATACCGGGGAGCTGTTTTTT
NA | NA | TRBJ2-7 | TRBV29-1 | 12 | CSQERGTYEQYF | TGCAGCCAAGAGAGGGGTACCTACGAGCAGTACTTC
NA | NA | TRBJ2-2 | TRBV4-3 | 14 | CASSQDMNTGELFF | TGCGCCAGCAGCCAAGATATGAACACCGGGGAGCTGTTTTTT
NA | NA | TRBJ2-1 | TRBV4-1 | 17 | CASSQVEGLDYYNEQFF | TGCGCCAGCAGCCAAGTAGAGGGGCTAGACTACTACAATGAGCAGTTCTTC
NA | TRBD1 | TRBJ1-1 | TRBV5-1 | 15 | CASSYNRGVNTEAFF | TGCGCCAGCAGCTATAACAGGGGGGTGAACACTGAAGCTTTCTTT
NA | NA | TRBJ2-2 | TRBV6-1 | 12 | CASSDYTGELFF | TGTGCCAGCAGTGATTACACCGGGGAGCTGTTTTTT
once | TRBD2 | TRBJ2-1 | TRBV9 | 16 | CASSVSGRPSYNEQFF | TGTGCCAGCAGCGTTAGCGGGAGGCCGTCCTACAATGAGCAGTTCTTC
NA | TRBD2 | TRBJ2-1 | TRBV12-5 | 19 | CASGLGRTSGRAGFDEQFF | TGTGCTAGTGGTTTGGGACGGACTAGCGGGAGGGCCGGTTTCGATGAGCAGTTCTTC
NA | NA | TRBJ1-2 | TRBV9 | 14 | CASSVGEKSYGYTF | TGTGCCAGCAGCGTAGGGGAGAAGTCCTATGGCTACACCTTC
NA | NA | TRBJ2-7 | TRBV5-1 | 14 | CASSLDEKFYEQYF | TGCGCCAGCAGCCTGGACGAAAAGTTCTACGAGCAGTACTTC
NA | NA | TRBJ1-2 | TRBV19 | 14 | CASSINGANYGYTF | TGTGCCAGTAGTATCAACGGAGCTAACTATGGCTACACCTTC
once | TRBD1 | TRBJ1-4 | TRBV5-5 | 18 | CASSTRGIDRVNNEKLFF | TGTGCCAGCAGCACCCGCGGCATCGACAGGGTCAATAATGAAAAACTGTTTTTT
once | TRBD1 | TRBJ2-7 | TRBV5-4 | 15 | CASSRQGEGSYEQYF | TGTGCCAGCAGCCGGCAGGGGGAAGGCTCCTACGAGCAGTACTTC
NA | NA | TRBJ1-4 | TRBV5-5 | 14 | CASSAGAIDEKLFF | TGTGCCAGCAGCGCAGGGGCGATTGATGAAAAACTGTTTTTT
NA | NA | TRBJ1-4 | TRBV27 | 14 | CASSPGTTNEKLFF | TGTGCCAGCAGCCCGGGAACTACTAATGAAAAACTGTTTTTT